The 32 T cell receptor beta chains below come from one sample, sequenced in a study of Graves' ophthalmopathy and Graves' hyperthyroidism. RNA transcripts were the source from which TCR beta CDR3 regions were amplified. Investigators did first-round RT-PCR with HTBI primers, then second-round multiplex PCR. TCRdb re-analysed the multiplex PCR reads in MiXCR, keeping a single row per CDR3 protein. The sample has 1 million to 1.3 million distinct CDR3 sequences; 35% to 40% are singletons. Sequenced material: peripheral blood or thyroid tissue (not recorded which). These TCRs come from an adult man with Graves' hyperthyroidism.

At least ten counts were recorded for this clonotype. The chain combines TRBV20-1 with TRBJ2-7; no definite D call. Germline-derived CDR1 and CDR2 are DFQATT and SNEGSKA (reference sequence). This CDR3 is 14 amino acids long. V was pared by 3 bases and J by 7 bases, with 19 bases between. CDR3 residues: CSASLPSRMREQYF. The CDR3 region has the DNA TGCAGTGCTAGCCTCCCCTCGCGGATGCGGGAGCAGTACTTC.

V gene TRBV29-1 combines with J gene TRBJ1-4; 11 bases match TRBD1. This CDR3 has 16 amino acids. J lost 7 bases, V lost 4 bases, and 11 bases had no gene match. Germline assignment: CDR1 SQVTM and CDR2 ANQGSEA. CDR3: CSVGDRTGGGGEKLFF. The CDR3 nucleotides are TGCAGCGTTGGAGATCGGACAGGGGGCGGTGGTGAAAAACTGTTTTTT.

Remarks on this clonotype: Just one base apart from a much larger clone, this may be a read error. This chain links TRBV12-3 or TRBV12-4 with TRBJ1-4; 7 positions match TRBD1. The CDR3 extends over 16 amino acids. The J segment lost 0 bases and the V segment lost 5 bases, leaving 6 bases of the junction unmatched. CDR3 amino acids: CASSHTGTATNEKLFF. The CDR3 DNA reads TGTGCCAGCAGTCACACCGGGACAGCAACTAATGAAAAACTGTTTTTT.

This clonotype appeared many times. CDR3 residues: CSAARAGHFSGSPLHF. Written as DNA, the CDR3 is TGCAGTGCCGCGAGGGCGGGCCATTTTTCGGGTTCACCCCTCCACTTT. The chain is built from TRBV20-1 and TRBJ1-6; D is uncertain. This CDR3 has 16 residues. The V gene's germline CDR1 is DFQATT and CDR2 SNEGSKA (reference sequence). Trimming pared 6 bases from V and 9 bases from J, leaving 24 bases between.

This clonotype was counted at least ten times. The chain employs TRBV7-7 and TRBJ2-7; 8 positions agree with TRBD2. J gave up 7 bases and V 5 bases, and 13 bases lay outside the gene matches. This CDR3 comprises 15 residues. Germline-derived CDR1 and CDR2 are SSHAT and FNYEAQ (reference sequence). For the CDR3, the DNA is TGTGCCAGCAGCCCCGGGGGGGGACGGAGTATAGAGCAGTACTTC. Protein: CASSPGGGRSIEQYF. The variable domain in full, with the rest retrieved from reference TRBV7-7 and TRBJ2-7, is GAGVSQSPRYKVTKRGQDVTLRCDPISSHATLYWYQQALGQGPEFLTYFNYEAQPDKSGLPSDRFSAERPEGSISTLTIQRTEQRDSAMYRCASSPGGGRSIEQYFGPGTRLTVT.

This clonotype was picked up a small number of times. The genes are TRBV12-3 or TRBV12-4 and TRBJ2-7; TRBD2 agrees at 9 bases. The CDR3 covers 14 residues. The V segment lost 6 bases and the J segment 7 bases; nucleotides outside the gene matches: 10. CDR3 nucleotide sequence: TGTGCCAGCAGCCCCTTTAGCGGGAGTGGGGAGCAGTACTTC. Residues: CASSPFSGSGEQYF.

This clonotype has ten or more counts. This chain links TRBV15 with TRBJ1-5, with D tentatively TRBD1 (6 bases). V was clipped by 0 bases and J by 4 bases, with 13 bases between them. Germline lookup yields CDR1 LNHNV and CDR2 YYDKDF (reference sequence). The CDR3 loop spans 16 amino acids. CDR3 residues: CATSRDGVGANQPQHF. In nucleotides, the CDR3 is TGTGCCACCAGCAGAGATGGGGTGGGGGCGAATCAGCCCCAGCATTTT.

The sample holds many counts of this clonotype. The chain has TRBV20-1 and TRBJ1-6; D is possibly TRBD1 (5 bases). Germline V CDR1 and CDR2: DFQATT, SNEGSKA (reference sequence). With 6 bases removed from V and 7 bases from J, the gap between germline ends came to 19 bases. This CDR3 has 15 amino acids. CDR3 sequence reads: CSATMGVSGNSPLHF. The CDR3 nucleotides are TGCAGTGCAACCATGGGGGTGAGCGGGAATTCACCCCTCCACTTT.

On this clonotype itself: The junction does not match germline at one end; this may be a read error. The chain employs TRBV5-1 and TRBJ1-1; unclear D gene. CDR3 length: 14 residues. From germline, CDR1 is SGHRS and CDR2 YFSETQ. DNA of the CDR3: TGCGTCAGCAGCTTGTTTTCAGAAAACACTGAAGCTTTCTTT. It specifies CVSSLFSENTEAFF.

This clonotype was seen a few times. The chain is built from TRBV20-1 and TRBJ1-1; a weak D match, TRBD1 (5 bases). The V gene's germline CDR1 is DFQATT and CDR2 SNEGSKA (reference sequence). This CDR3 comprises 14 residues. Trimming removed 0 bases at V and 7 bases at J, with 15 bases between. The CDR3 sequence is CSARDWGGPDEAFF. The DNA of the CDR3 is TGCAGTGCTAGAGATTGGGGGGGTCCCGATGAAGCTTTCTTT.

J is TRBJ1-1 and V is TRBV7-9, with D perhaps TRBD1 (6 bases). CDR3 length: 16 residues. Trimming took off 3 bases at V and 2 bases at J, with 16 bases between the two ends. From germline, CDR1 is SEHNR and CDR2 FQNEAQ (reference sequence). CDR3 nucleotide sequence: TGTGCCAGCAGCTTTGGCGATGGACAGTCAAACACTGAAGCTTTCTTT. Protein product: CASSFGDGQSNTEAFF.

This clonotype came up a few times. This sequence joins TRBV2 and TRBJ1-4; 9 positions match TRBD1. The CDR3 contains 18 residues. Trimming took 2 bases from V and 10 from J; bases not matched to a gene: 17. CDR1 SNHLY and CDR2 FYNNEI come from the germline V gene. The CDR3 nucleotides are TGTGCCAGCAGTGAAAGAAACACAGGGGGCCCCCGGTCTGTAAAACTGTTTTTT. Protein sequence: CASSERNTGGPRSVKLFF. Together with reference TRBV2 and TRBJ1-4, the CDR3 gives the full variable domain: EPEVTQTPSHQVTQMGQEVILRCVPISNHLYFYWYRQILGQKVEFLVSFYNNEISEKSEIFDDQFSVERPDGSNFTLKIRSTKLEDSAMYFCASSERNTGGPRSVKLFFGSGTQLSVL.

This clonotype was seen ten or more times. V is TRBV6-4 and J is TRBJ2-7; D unresolved. Trimming took off 0 bases at V and 2 bases at J, with 14 bases between the two ends. The CDR3 runs 16 residues. Germline loops: CDR1 MRHNA, CDR2 SNTAGT. The CDR3 DNA follows: TGTGCCAGCAGTGACTCGAGGCCAGCTGTGACCTACGAGCAGTACTTC. Protein sequence: CASSDSRPAVTYEQYF.

The gene calls are TRBV4-3 and TRBJ1-5; D uncertain. Germline V gene data show CDR1 as LGHNA and CDR2 as YSLEER. Trimming left V 4 bases short and J 6 bases short, with 10 bases between. The CDR3 runs to 13 residues. This chain's CDR3 is CASSPSRGQPQHF. CDR3 DNA sequence: TGCGCCAGCAGCCCAAGCCGAGGTCAGCCCCAGCATTTT.

The sample holds one count of this clonotype. The chain has TRBV24-1 and TRBJ2-7, with 14 bases lining up with TRBD2. Looked up from germline, CDR1 is KGHDR and CDR2 is SFDVKD. The trim removed 5 bases at V and 3 bases at J, leaving 5 bases unmatched. This CDR3 has 16 amino acids. CDR3: CATSGGTSGRLYEQYF. CDR3 nucleotide sequence: TGTGCCACCAGTGGCGGGACTAGCGGGAGACTCTACGAGCAGTACTTC.

This clonotype was seen at least ten times. The genes are TRBV20-1 and TRBJ2-7, with TRBD2 matching 12 bases. V was clipped by 6 bases and J by 3 bases; unmatched bases: 6. CDR1 is DFQATT, CDR2 SNEGSKA, per germline (reference sequence). This CDR3 region has 14 residues. This CDR3 reads CSATMGLAGYEQYF. As DNA, the CDR3 is TGCAGTGCCACCATGGGACTAGCGGGCTACGAGCAGTACTTC.

This clonotype showed up just a few times. One base away lies a much larger clone, so this may be a sequencing read error. The V gene is TRBV5-1, the J gene TRBJ2-7, with a tentative D call TRBD2 (6 bases). This CDR3 is built from 14 residues. Germline V gene data show CDR1 as SGHRS and CDR2 as YFSETQ. Written as DNA, the CDR3 is TGCGCCGGCAGCTTTGCGGGACTCGACTACGAGCAGTACTTC. Encoded protein: CAGSFAGLDYEQYF.

This clonotype came up a few times. The chain joins TRBV7-2 to TRBJ1-1, with D possibly matching TRBD1 (6 bases). Trimming took 1 base from V and 11 from J, leaving 14 bases between them. Germline CDR1 is SGHTA and CDR2 is FQGNSA. This CDR3 contains 13 residues. The CDR3 nucleotides are TGTGCCAGCAGCTTAGGGAACAACAGGGTTGCTTTCTTT. Amino acid sequence: CASSLGNNRVAFF.

This chain connects TRBV10-3 to TRBJ2-2; D gene uncertain. The CDR3 is made up of 14 amino acids. Germline assignment: CDR1 ENHRY and CDR2 SYGVKD. Deletions cut 2 bases from V and 3 bases from J, with 7 bases between. CDR3 residues: CAISEGVDTGELFF. DNA for the CDR3: TGTGCCATCAGTGAGGGGGTAGACACCGGGGAGCTGTTTTTT.

This clonotype came up many times. The chain uses TRBV10-3 and TRBJ1-1; a weak D match, TRBD1 (5 bases). Per the germline V gene, CDR1 is ENHRY and CDR2 is SYGVKD. CDR3 length: 14 residues. V was shortened by 11 bases and J by 1 base, with 17 bases between the two germline ends. The CDR3 DNA is TGTGCCTCCCGCGGGACGGAACCGAACACTGAAGCTTTCTTT. Translated, it gives CASRGTEPNTEAFF.

The V and J genes are TRBV10-3 and TRBJ1-5; 11 nucleotides agree with TRBD1. V lost 5 bases and J lost 2; bases outside the gene matches: 5. The CDR3 runs to 16 residues. Germline values: CDR1 ENHRY, CDR2 SYGVKD. The DNA of the CDR3 is TGTGCCATCAGTCGGGGACAGGGGGTTGGCAATCAGCCCCAGCATTTT. It specifies CAISRGQGVGNQPQHF.

This clonotype was found many times. The chain uses TRBV20-1 and TRBJ2-2; no firm D call. The CDR3 extends over 14 amino acids. The V end lost 2 bases, the J end lost 0 bases, and 7 bases lay between the germline ends. CDR1 is DFQATT, CDR2 SNEGSKA, per germline (reference sequence). CDR3 loop: CSARSASNTGELFF. The DNA of the CDR3 is TGCAGTGCTAGATCAGCATCGAACACCGGGGAGCTGTTTTTT.

This chain links TRBV9 with TRBJ1-2; tentative D call: TRBD1 (5 bases). The V end was cut by 0 bases, the J end by 2 bases, with 11 bases between. Germline assignment: CDR1 SGDLS and CDR2 YYNGEE. This CDR3 spans 15 amino acids. CDR3 amino acids: CASSVGVGQNYGYTF. CDR3 coding DNA: TGTGCCAGCAGCGTAGGGGTCGGACAAAACTATGGCTACACCTTC.

The chain employs TRBV25-1 and TRBJ1-1; no definite D call. V dropped 2 bases and J dropped 4 bases, with 11 bases sitting between them. This CDR3 is built from 14 residues. CDR1 is MGHDK and CDR2 is SYGVNS in the germline V gene. DNA of the CDR3: TGTGCCAGCAGTGAAAACCACACGGTCACTGAAGCTTTCTTT. The encoded protein is CASSENHTVTEAFF.

This clonotype was found a few times. The genes are TRBV6-5 and TRBJ1-6; D not resolved. Germline CDR1 and CDR2: MNHEY and SVGAGI. The length of the CDR3 is 16 residues. V was trimmed by 2 bases and J by 0 bases, leaving 8 bases between them. In nucleotides, the CDR3 is TGTGCCAGCAGTTACGGGTGGAGCTCCTATAATTCACCCCTCCACTTT. It yields the protein CASSYGWSSYNSPLHF.

This clonotype occurred a few times. One end of the junction is discordant with germline, which a read error may explain. V is TRBV5-1 and J is TRBJ2-7; D might be TRBD2 (6 bases). CDR3 length equals 15 residues. In germline, CDR1 is SGHRS, CDR2 YFSETQ. CDR3 sequence: CASSLRRDFLDEQYF. CDR3 bases: TGTGCCAGCAGCTTAAGGCGGGACTTCCTGGACGAGCAGTACTTC.

This chain links TRBV25-1 with TRBJ2-1; D is ambiguous. The CDR3 has 13 amino acids. With 6 bases removed from V and 0 bases from J, the gap between germline ends came to 6 bases. The germline V gene encodes CDR1 MGHDK and CDR2 SYGVNS. The CDR3 protein is CASRGSSYNEQFF. CDR3 bases: TGTGCCAGCAGAGGGTCCTCCTACAATGAGCAGTTCTTC.

This clonotype turned up a few times. CDR3 loop: CASSESAGRGYTF. The DNA for the CDR3 is TGCGCCAGCAGTGAGTCGGCAGGGCGAGGCTACACCTTC. This chain uses TRBV10-2 with TRBJ1-2; D may be TRBD1 (5 bases). CDR1 and CDR2 (germline): WSHSY, SAAADI. This CDR3 contains 13 residues. Trimming left V 0 bases short and J 8 bases short, with 10 bases between.

The chain combines TRBV25-1 with TRBJ1-6, with D possibly TRBD1 on 6 matching bases. Per germline, CDR1 MGHDK and CDR2 SYGVNS. V lost 8 bases and J lost 7, with 15 bases in between. The CDR3 is 14 amino acids. Written as DNA, the CDR3 is TGTGCCAGCGGAGAAGACAGGTGGAATTCACCCCTCCACTTT. Protein: CASGEDRWNSPLHF.

At least ten counts were recorded for this clonotype. The chain carries TRBV13 and TRBJ2-5; TRBD1 aligns across 7 bases. The CDR3 extends over 15 amino acids. Germline V gene lookup returns CDR1 PRHDT and CDR2 FYEKMQ (reference sequence). V shed 4 bases, J shed 3 bases, and the junction held 8 bases outside the gene matches. The CDR3 DNA is TGTGCCAGCAGCTCGCCCCGCGACAGGGAAGAGACCCAGTACTTC. It yields the protein CASSSPRDREETQYF. Using reference TRBV13 and TRBJ2-5 for the parts outside the CDR3, the full variable domain is AAGVIQSPRHLIKEKRETATLKCYPIPRHDTVYWYQQGPGQDPQFLISFYEKMQSDKGSIPDRFSAQQFSDYHSELNMSSLELGDSALYFCASSSPRDREETQYFGPGTRLLVL.

The V gene is TRBV10-1, the J gene TRBJ2-7, with D perhaps TRBD2 (5 bases). CDR3 length equals 12 residues. Germline V lookup: CDR1 WNHNN, CDR2 SYGVQD (reference sequence). V was cut by 5 bases and J by 5 bases, with 10 bases left in between. CDR3 protein: CASSWRADEQYF. The CDR3 DNA is TGCGCCAGCAGTTGGCGGGCCGACGAGCAGTACTTC.

Concerning this clonotype itself: This may be a read error: a much more frequent sequence differs by one nucleotide. V gene TRBV9 combines with J gene TRBJ1-6; D not resolved. The V and J ends lost 9 bases and 7 bases respectively, with 23 bases between them. The CDR3 is made up of 16 amino acids. The germline gives CDR1 SGDLS, CDR2 YYNGEE. Here the CDR3 reads CAISFLQAAGNSPLHF. The CDR3 DNA reads as TGTGCCATCAGTTTCCTTCAAGCCGCGGGGAATTCACCCCTCCACTTT.